What follows is one TCR beta chain and its context. This entry belongs to a study of OX40 agonist ivuxolimab in advanced cancers. J was trimmed by 5 bases and V by 4 bases; bases with no gene match: 8. CDR1 and CDR2 (germline): SGHRS, YFSETQ. The CDR3 length is 14 residues. Exclusion of a patient followed from autoimmune disease history or systemic immunosuppression. The timepoints at which blood was sampled were baseline, cycle 4 day 1, and cycle 7 day 1. Profiling relied on immunoSEQ multiplex PCR, and the TCRdb table lists in-frame clones only, not all of them. Among about 55,000 clones listed, about nine tenths were seen once.

The specimen was CD4+ or CD8+ T cells sorted from blood, collected in a trial of the OX40 agonist ivuxolimab. This chain joins TRBV5-1 and TRBJ2-5; 7 positions match TRBD1. The TCR sequence derives from an adult with an advanced solid tumor such as melanoma, head and neck, liver or kidney cancer. The CDR3 is CASSPSQQGETQYF. The CDR3, as DNA: TGCGCCAGCAGCCCATCCCAACAGGGGGAGACCCAGTACTTC.